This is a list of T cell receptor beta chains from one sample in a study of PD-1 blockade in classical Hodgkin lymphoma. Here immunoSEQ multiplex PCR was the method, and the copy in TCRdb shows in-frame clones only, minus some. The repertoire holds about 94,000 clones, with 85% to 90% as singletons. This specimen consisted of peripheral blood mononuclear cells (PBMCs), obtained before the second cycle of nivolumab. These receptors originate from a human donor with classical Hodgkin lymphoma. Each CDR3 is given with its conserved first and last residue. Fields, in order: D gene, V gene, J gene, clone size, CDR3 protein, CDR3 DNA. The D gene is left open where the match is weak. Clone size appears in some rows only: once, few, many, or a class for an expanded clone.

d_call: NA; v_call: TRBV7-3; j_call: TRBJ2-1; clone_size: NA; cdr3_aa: CASSSSGCNEQFF; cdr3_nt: TGTGCCAGCAGCTCAAGCGGGTGCAATGAGCAGTTCTTC
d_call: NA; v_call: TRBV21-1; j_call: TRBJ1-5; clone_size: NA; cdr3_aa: CASTQMQPQHF; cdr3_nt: TGTGCCAGCACTCAGATGCAGCCCCAGCATTTT
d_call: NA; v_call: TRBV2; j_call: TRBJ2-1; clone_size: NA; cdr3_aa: CASRWQAANEQFF; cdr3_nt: TGTGCCAGCAGGTGGCAGGCCGCCAATGAGCAGTTCTTC
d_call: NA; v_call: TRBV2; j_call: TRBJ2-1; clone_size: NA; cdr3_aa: CASSGPGLGHNEQFF; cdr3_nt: TGTGCCAGCAGCGGGCCGGGGCTAGGTCACAATGAGCAGTTCTTC
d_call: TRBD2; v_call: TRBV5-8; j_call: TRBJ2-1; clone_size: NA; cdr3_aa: CASSLGLAEYNEQFF; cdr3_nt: TGTGCCAGCAGCTTGGGACTAGCGGAGTACAATGAGCAGTTCTTC
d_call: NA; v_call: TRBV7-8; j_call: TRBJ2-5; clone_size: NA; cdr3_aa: CASSLLETQYF; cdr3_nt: TGTGCCAGCAGCTTACTGGAGACCCAGTACTTC
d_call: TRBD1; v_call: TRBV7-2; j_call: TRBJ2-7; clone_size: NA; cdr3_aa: CASSSYRGFYEQYF; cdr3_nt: TGTGCCAGCAGCTCATACAGGGGATTTTACGAGCAGTACTTC
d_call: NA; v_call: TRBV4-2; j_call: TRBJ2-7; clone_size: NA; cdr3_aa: CASSQEGGRQGPPGGLPLYEQYF; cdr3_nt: TGTGCCAGCAGCCAAGAAGGGGGGAGACAGGGACCCCCGGGGGGGCTTCCTCTCTACGAGCAGTACTTC
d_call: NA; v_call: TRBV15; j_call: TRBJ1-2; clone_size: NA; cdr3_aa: CATSRDMSTNYGYTF; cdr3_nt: TGTGCCACCAGCAGAGATATGTCAACTAACTATGGCTACACCTTC
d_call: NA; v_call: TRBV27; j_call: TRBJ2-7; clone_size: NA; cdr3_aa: CASSARPDWSYEQYF; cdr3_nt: TGTGCCAGCAGTGCACGCCCGGACTGGTCCTACGAGCAGTACTTC
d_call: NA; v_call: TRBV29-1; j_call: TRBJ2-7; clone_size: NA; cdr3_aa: CSVEGQGYEQYF; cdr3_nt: TGCAGCGTGGAGGGGCAGGGCTACGAGCAGTACTTC
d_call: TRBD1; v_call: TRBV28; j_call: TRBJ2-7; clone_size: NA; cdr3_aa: CASIPDRDSHEQYF; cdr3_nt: TGTGCCAGCATCCCGGACAGGGATTCCCACGAGCAGTACTTC
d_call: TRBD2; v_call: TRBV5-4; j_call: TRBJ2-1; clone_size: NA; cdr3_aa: CASSRSISGSTYNEQFF; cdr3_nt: TGTGCCAGCAGCAGGAGTATTAGCGGGAGTACCTACAATGAGCAGTTCTTC
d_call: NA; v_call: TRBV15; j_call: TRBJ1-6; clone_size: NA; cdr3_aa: CATSRGGRNNSPLHF; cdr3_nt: TGTGCCACCAGCAGAGGAGGTCGGAATAATTCACCCCTCCACTTT
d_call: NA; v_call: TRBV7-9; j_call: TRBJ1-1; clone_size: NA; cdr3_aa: CASSLVEGVAEAFF; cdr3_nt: TGTGCCAGCAGCTTAGTGGAAGGGGTAGCTGAAGCTTTCTTT
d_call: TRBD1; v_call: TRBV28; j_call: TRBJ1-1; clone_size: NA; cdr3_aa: CASSLGTGKDTEAFF; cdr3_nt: TGTGCCAGCAGTTTGGGGACAGGGAAGGACACTGAAGCTTTCTTT
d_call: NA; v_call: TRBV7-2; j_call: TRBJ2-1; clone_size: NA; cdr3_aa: CASSLARNNEQFF; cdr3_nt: TGTGCCAGCAGCTTAGCGAGGAACAATGAGCAGTTCTTC
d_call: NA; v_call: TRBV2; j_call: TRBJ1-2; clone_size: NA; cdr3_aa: CASREDSPIYGYTF; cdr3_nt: TGTGCCAGCAGGGAGGACAGCCCGATCTATGGCTACACCTTC
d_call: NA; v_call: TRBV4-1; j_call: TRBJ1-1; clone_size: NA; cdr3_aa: CASSQADGNTEAFF; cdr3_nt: TGCGCCAGCAGCCAAGCCGACGGGAACACTGAAGCTTTCTTT
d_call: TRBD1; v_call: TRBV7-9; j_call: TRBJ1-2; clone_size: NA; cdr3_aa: CASSLGGDYGYTF; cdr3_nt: TGTGCCAGCAGCCTAGGGGGCGACTATGGCTACACCTTC
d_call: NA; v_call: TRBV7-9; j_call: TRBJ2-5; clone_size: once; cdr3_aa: CASSPTDQETQYF; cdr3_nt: TGTGCCAGCAGCCCGACTGATCAAGAGACCCAGTACTTC
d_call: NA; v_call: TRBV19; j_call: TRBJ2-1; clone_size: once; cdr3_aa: CASSIGTIGIYNEQFF; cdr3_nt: TGTGCCAGTAGTATCGGAACTATCGGGATCTACAATGAGCAGTTCTTC
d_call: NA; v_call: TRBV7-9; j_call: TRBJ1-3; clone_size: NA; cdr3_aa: CASNPVPAISGNTIYF; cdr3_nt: TGTGCCAGCAACCCGGTCCCCGCTATCTCTGGAAACACCATATATTTT